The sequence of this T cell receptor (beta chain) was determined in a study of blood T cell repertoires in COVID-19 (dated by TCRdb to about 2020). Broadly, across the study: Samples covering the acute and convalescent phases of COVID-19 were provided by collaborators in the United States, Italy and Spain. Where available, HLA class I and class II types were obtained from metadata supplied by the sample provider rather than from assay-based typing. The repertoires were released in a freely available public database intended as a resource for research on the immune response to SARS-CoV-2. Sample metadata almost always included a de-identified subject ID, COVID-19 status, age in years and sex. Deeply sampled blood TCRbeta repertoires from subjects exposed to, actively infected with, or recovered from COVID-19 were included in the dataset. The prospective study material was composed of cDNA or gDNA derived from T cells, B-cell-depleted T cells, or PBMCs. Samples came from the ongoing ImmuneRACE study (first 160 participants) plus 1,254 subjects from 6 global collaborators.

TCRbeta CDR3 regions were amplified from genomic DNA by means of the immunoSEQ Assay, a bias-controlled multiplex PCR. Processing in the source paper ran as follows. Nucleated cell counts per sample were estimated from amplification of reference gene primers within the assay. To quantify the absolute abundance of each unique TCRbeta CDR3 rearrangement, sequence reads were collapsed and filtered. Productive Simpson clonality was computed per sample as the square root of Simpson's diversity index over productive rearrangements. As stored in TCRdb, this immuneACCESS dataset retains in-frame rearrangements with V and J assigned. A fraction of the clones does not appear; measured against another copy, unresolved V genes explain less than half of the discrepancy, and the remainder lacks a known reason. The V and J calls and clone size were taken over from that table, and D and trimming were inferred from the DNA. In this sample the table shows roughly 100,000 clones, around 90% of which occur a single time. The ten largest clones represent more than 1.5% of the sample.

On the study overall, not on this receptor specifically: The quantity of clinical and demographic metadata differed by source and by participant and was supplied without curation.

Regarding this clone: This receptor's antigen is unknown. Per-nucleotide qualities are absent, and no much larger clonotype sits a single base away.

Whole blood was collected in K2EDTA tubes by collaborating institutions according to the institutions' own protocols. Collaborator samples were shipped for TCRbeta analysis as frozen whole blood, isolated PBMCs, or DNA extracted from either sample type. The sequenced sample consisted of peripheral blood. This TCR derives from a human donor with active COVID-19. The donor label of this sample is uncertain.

The CDR3 region has the sequence CASSLAGRRASQETQYF. The nucleotide sequence reads as follows: TGTGCCAGCAGCTTAGCGGGCCGCAGGGCCTCCCAAGAGACCCAGTACTTC. In this chain, TRBV7-8 is recombined with TRBJ2-5; possibly the D gene is TRBD1, per 5 matching bases. The CDR3, cysteine through phenylalanine, is 17 amino acids long. Only the CDR3 part of the read is kept: 51 bases, read in frame from the first base. The germline V gene yields SGHVS for CDR1 and FQNEAQ for CDR2. The junction shows trimming of 0 bases on V and 1 base on J, plus 15 bases between the germline ends.